The rows below give T cell receptor beta chains drawn from one sample of a study of T cell responses to AZD1222 COVID-19 vaccine. The repertoire was sequenced with immunoSEQ multiplex PCR; TCRdb's copy has only in-frame clones and lacks some. The sample carries roughly 180,000 clones, roughly nine tenths recorded once. The sequences come from peripheral blood, collected 28 days after the second AZD1222 dose. These receptor sequences come from an adult who received the AZD1222 COVID-19 vaccine. Both conserved end residues are trimmed from each CDR3.

cdr3_length: 11; v_call: TRBV12-3/TRBV12-4; j_call: TRBJ1-1; cdr3_aa: ASRQGLNTEAF
cdr3_length: 11; v_call: TRBV3-1/TRBV3-2; j_call: TRBJ1-1; cdr3_aa: ASSQVLNEDTF
cdr3_length: 12; v_call: TRBV5-4; j_call: TRBJ2-2; cdr3_aa: ASSLEAGRGELF
cdr3_length: 14; v_call: TRBV19; j_call: TRBJ1-5; cdr3_aa: ASSIWTGGGNQPQH
cdr3_length: 12; v_call: TRBV3-1/TRBV3-2; j_call: TRBJ2-5; cdr3_aa: ASSPFRGQETQY
cdr3_length: 12; v_call: TRBV19; j_call: TRBJ2-1; cdr3_aa: ASSLIGGVGEQF
cdr3_length: 13; v_call: TRBV6-5; j_call: TRBJ1-1; cdr3_aa: ASSQTREGNTEAF
cdr3_length: 12; v_call: TRBV18; j_call: TRBJ2-7; cdr3_aa: ASSPRGAEYEQY
cdr3_length: 12; v_call: TRBV10-2; j_call: TRBJ2-7; cdr3_aa: ASSGGEAGSEQY
cdr3_length: 13; v_call: TRBV4-1; j_call: TRBJ2-3; cdr3_aa: ASSQDSGGSDTQY
cdr3_length: 14; v_call: TRBV3-1/TRBV3-2; j_call: TRBJ2-5; cdr3_aa: ASSPGTNTPQETQY
cdr3_length: 13; v_call: TRBV6-1; j_call: TRBJ2-5; cdr3_aa: ASSTAGIGGWTQY